The 11 T cell receptor beta chains reported below all come from one sample, sequenced in a study of T cells in Graves' hyperthyroidism and ophthalmopathy. Authors of the study amplified TCR beta CDR3 regions from RNA transcripts. A set of HTBI primers served as the primers for a first-round RT-PCR of the TCR CDR3. TCRdb reprocessed the multiplex PCR reads with MiXCR, giving one entry per CDR3 protein. The table shows some 300,000 distinct CDR3 sequences, with approximately 19% occurring only once. What was sequenced was blood. These receptors were obtained from a man aged 50-60 years with Graves' ophthalmopathy.

This chain uses TRBV6-5 with TRBJ1-1; 8 bases match TRBD1. The J segment lost 4 bases and the V segment lost 2 bases, leaving 3 bases of the junction unmatched. The CDR3 is made up of 14 amino acids. The germline CDR1 and CDR2 sequences are MNHEY and SVGAGI. The CDR3: CASSYRDRGTEAFF. The CDR3 coding sequence is TGTGCCAGCAGTTACCGAGACAGGGGCACTGAAGCTTTCTTT.

There are a few counts of this clonotype. The chain links TRBV12-3 or TRBV12-4 to TRBJ1-2, with unresolved D. Trimming stripped 6 bases from V and 6 bases from J, with 14 bases between. The CDR3 runs to 13 residues. The CDR3 here is CASSDTVFDGYTF. In DNA, the CDR3 is TGTGCCAGCAGCGACACAGTTTTCGATGGCTACACCTTC.

This clonotype was picked up many times. V and J are TRBV6-6 and TRBJ1-3; TRBD1 might be the D (6 bases). CDR1 and CDR2 from the germline V gene are MNHNY and SVGAGI (reference sequence). There are 16 residues in the CDR3. Between the trimmed V and J ends, which lost 0 bases and 3 bases, there was a span of 12 bases. CDR3 loop: CASSYSGGPGGNTIYF. The CDR3 DNA sequence: TGTGCCAGCAGTTACTCCGGGGGGCCTGGTGGAAACACCATATATTTT.

This clonotype was detected many times. J is TRBJ1-5 and V is TRBV28; 7 nucleotides align to TRBD1. Germline V CDR1 and CDR2: MDHEN, SYDVKM. V lost 3 bases to trimming and J lost 2 bases; unmatched junction nucleotides: 10. This CDR3 spans 17 amino acids. CDR3 in DNA: TGTGCCAGCAGTTTGGGCACCGGGACAGCGGGCAATCAGCCCCAGCATTTT. Translated, it gives CASSLGTGTAGNQPQHF.

This clonotype was observed a handful of times. The chain recombines TRBV24-1 with TRBJ2-1, with 11 nucleotides matching TRBD2. The CDR3 length is 18 residues. CDR1 KGHDR and CDR2 SFDVKD come from the germline V gene. V was pared by 4 bases and J by 7 bases, with 14 bases of the junction left unmatched. The CDR3 reads CATSDPPGGTSGPNEQFF. CDR3 in DNA: TGTGCCACCAGTGACCCCCCCGGCGGGACTAGCGGACCGAATGAGCAGTTCTTC.

The V and J genes are TRBV3-1 and TRBJ2-2; possible D gene TRBD1, 5 bases. The germline V gene encodes CDR1 LGHDT and CDR2 YNNKEL (reference sequence). The V and J ends lost 3 bases and 4 bases respectively, with 12 bases between them. The CDR3 is made up of 15 amino acids. In DNA, the CDR3 is TGTGCCAGCAGCCAGGCAGGGCCTAGCACCGGGGAGCTGTTTTTT. Translating it yields CASSQAGPSTGELFF.

The chain has TRBV30 and TRBJ2-1; possible D gene TRBD2, 6 bases. V lost 2 bases to trimming and J lost 11 bases, with 13 bases between them. From germline, CDR1 is GTSNPN and CDR2 SVGIG (reference sequence). This CDR3 is built from 12 residues. The CDR3 protein is CAWSLGDWKQFF. The DNA of the CDR3 is TGTGCCTGGAGTTTGGGGGACTGGAAGCAGTTCTTC.

This clonotype was seen many times. This chain joins TRBV6-6 and TRBJ2-3; unclear D gene. The germline V gene encodes CDR1 MNHNY and CDR2 SVGAGI (reference sequence). Trimming shortened V by 0 bases and J by 0 bases, and 13 bases separated the two germline ends. The CDR3 has 17 amino acids. The CDR3 loop is CASSYSTSIHSTDTQYF. Written as DNA, the CDR3 is TGTGCCAGCAGTTACTCGACCTCTATCCATAGCACAGATACGCAGTATTTT.

This clonotype was seen once. The rearrangement joins TRBV20-1 to TRBJ1-5; a weak D match, TRBD1 (5 bases). Per germline, CDR1 DFQATT and CDR2 SNEGSKA (reference sequence). CDR3 length: 12 residues. V dropped 3 bases and J dropped 9 bases, with 12 bases sitting between them. As DNA, the CDR3 is TGCAGTGCTAGGGGGACGTCGGGGCCCCAGCATTTT. Its protein product is CSARGTSGPQHF.

This clonotype was counted ten times or more. The chain joins TRBV7-8 to TRBJ1-1; D may be TRBD1 (5 bases). Per the germline V gene, CDR1 is SGHVS and CDR2 is FQNEAQ. This CDR3 spans 12 amino acids. V dropped 6 bases and J dropped 5 bases, with 10 bases sitting between them. CDR3 protein: CASSLQETEAFF. For the CDR3, the DNA is TGTGCCAGCAGTTTACAGGAGACTGAAGCTTTCTTT.

The chain uses TRBV7-6 and TRBJ2-3; D gene ambiguous. CDR1 and CDR2 (germline): SGHVS, FNYEAQ. The V end lost 6 bases, the J end lost 0 bases, and 7 bases lay between the germline ends. The length of the CDR3 is 13 residues. The CDR3 DNA reads as TGTGCCAGCAGTTCCCCGAGCACAGATACGCAGTATTTT. It codes for CASSSPSTDTQYF.